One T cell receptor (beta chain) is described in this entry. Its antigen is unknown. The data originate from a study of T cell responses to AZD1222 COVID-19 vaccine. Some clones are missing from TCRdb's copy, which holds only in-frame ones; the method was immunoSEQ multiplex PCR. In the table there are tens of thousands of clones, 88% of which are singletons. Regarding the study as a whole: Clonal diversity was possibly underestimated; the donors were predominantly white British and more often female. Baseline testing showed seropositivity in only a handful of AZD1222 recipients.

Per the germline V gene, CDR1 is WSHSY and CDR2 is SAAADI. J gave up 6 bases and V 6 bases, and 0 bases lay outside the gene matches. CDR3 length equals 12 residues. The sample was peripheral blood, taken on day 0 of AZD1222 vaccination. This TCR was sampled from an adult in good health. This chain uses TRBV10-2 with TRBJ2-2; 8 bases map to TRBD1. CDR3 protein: CASRTGAGELFF. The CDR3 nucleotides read TGCGCCAGCAGGACAGGGGCCGGGGAGCTGTTTTTT.